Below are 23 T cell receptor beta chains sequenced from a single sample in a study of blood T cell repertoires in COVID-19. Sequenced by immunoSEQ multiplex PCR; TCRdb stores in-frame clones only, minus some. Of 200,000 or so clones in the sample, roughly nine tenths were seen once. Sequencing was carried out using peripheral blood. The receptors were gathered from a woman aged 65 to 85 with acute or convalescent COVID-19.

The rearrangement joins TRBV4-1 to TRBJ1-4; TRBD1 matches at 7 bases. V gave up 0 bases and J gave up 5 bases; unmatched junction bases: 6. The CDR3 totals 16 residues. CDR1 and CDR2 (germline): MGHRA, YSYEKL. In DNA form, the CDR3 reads TGCGCCAGCAGCCAAGATTCCGGGACAGAAAATGAAAAACTGTTTTTT. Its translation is CASSQDSGTENEKLFF.

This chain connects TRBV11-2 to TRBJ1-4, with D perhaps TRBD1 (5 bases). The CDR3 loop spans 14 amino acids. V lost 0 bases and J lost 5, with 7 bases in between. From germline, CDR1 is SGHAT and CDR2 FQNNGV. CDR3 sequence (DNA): TGTGCCAGCAGCTTAGACAGGGTAAATGAAAAACTGTTTTTT. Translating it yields CASSLDRVNEKLFF.

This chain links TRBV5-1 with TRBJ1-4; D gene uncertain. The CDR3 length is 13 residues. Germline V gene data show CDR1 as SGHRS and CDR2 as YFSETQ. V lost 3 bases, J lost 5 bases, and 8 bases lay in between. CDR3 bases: TGCGCCAGCAGCTGGAGCCCAAATGAAAAACTGTTTTTT. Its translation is CASSWSPNEKLFF.

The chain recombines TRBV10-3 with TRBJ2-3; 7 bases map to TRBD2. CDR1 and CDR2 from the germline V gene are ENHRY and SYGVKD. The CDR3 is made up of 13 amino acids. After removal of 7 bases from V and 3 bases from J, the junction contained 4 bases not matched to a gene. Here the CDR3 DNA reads TGTGCCATCACTGGGCGGGAGACAGATACGCAGTATTTT. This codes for CAITGRETDTQYF.

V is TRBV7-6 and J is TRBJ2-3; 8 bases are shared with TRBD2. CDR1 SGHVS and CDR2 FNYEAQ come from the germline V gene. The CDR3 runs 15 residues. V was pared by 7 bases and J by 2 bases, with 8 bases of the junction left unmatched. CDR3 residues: CASKLTSGLTDTQYF. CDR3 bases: TGTGCCAGCAAACTTACTAGCGGCCTCACAGATACGCAGTATTTT.

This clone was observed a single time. DNA for the CDR3: TGTGCCAGCAGTGAGTCCGGACTCAATCAGCCCCAGCATTTT. Its protein product is CASSESGLNQPQHF. This chain links TRBV28 with TRBJ1-5; D is undetermined. This CDR3 has 14 residues. Germline-derived CDR1 and CDR2 are MDHEN and SYDVKM. V was cut by 5 bases and J by 3 bases, with 11 bases left in between.

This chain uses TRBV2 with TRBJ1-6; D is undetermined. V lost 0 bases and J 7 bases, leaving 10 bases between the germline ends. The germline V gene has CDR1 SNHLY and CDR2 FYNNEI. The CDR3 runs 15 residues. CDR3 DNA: TGTGCCAGCAGTGAAGCGCGGGGTCGGAATTCACCCCTCCACTTT. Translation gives CASSEARGRNSPLHF.

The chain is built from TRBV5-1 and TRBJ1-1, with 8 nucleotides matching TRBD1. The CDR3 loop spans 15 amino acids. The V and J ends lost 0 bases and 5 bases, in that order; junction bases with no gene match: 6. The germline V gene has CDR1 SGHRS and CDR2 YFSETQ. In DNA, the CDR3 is TGCGCCAGCAGCTTGGAGGCAGGGGGCTGGACTGAAGCTTTCTTT. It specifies CASSLEAGGWTEAFF.

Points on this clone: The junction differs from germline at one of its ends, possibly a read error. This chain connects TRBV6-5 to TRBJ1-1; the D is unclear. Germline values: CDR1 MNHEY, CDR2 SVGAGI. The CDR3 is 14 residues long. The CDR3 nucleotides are TGTGCCAGCAGTTCCCGGACTGCGAACGCTGAAGCTTTCTTT. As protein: CASSSRTANAEAFF.

CDR3 sequence: CASRQTVANTGELFF. The CDR3 nucleotides read TGTGCCAGCAGACAGACAGTCGCGAACACCGGGGAGCTGTTTTTT. The rearrangement uses TRBV6-5 and TRBJ2-2, with D maybe TRBD1 (5 bases). CDR1 and CDR2 (germline): MNHEY, SVGAGI. V lost 6 bases, J lost 0 bases, and 11 bases lay in between. The CDR3 is 15 residues long.

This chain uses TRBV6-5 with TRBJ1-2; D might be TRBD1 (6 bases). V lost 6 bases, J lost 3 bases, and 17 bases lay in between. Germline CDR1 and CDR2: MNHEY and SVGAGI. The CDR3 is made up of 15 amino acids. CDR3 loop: CASRPSRGGHYGYTF. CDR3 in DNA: TGTGCCAGCAGGCCTTCACGAGGGGGACACTATGGCTACACCTTC.

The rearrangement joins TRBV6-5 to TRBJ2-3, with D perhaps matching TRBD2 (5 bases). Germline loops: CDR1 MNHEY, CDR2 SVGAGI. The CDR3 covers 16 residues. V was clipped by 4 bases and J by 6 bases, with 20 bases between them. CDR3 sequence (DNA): TGTGCCAGCAGTTCTCAGGTGACAAAGGGAGCTGATACGCAGTATTTT. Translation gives CASSSQVTKGADTQYF.

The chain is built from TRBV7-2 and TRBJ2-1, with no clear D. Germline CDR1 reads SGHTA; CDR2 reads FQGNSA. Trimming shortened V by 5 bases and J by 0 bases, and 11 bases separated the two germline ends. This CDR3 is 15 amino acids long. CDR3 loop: CASSSVVSSYNEQFF. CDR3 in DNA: TGTGCCAGCAGCAGCGTAGTCAGCTCCTACAATGAGCAGTTCTTC.

CDR3 in DNA: TGTGCCAGCAGTTACTCGATCCAGACTAGCGGGTACGAGCAGTACTTC. This codes for CASSYSIQTSGYEQYF. V gene TRBV6-6 combines with J gene TRBJ2-7, with TRBD2 matching 10 bases. Germline V lookup: CDR1 MNHNY, CDR2 SVGAGI (reference sequence). V trimming: 0 bases; J trimming: 4 bases; junction bases outside the gene matches: 6. There are 16 residues in the CDR3.

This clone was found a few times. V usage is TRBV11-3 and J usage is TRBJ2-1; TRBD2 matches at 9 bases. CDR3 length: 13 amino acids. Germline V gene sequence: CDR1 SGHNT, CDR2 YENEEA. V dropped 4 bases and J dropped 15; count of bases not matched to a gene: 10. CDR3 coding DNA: TGTGCCAGCAGCTCGCGGGAGGGAAAACACCCGTTCTTC. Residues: CASSSREGKHPFF.

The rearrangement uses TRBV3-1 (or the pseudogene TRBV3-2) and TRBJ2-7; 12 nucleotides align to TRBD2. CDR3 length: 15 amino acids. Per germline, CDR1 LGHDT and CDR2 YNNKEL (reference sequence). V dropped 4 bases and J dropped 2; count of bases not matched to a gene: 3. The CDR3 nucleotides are TGTGCCAGCAGCCGAACTAGCGGGGGGACCTACGAGCAGTACTTC. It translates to CASSRTSGGTYEQYF.

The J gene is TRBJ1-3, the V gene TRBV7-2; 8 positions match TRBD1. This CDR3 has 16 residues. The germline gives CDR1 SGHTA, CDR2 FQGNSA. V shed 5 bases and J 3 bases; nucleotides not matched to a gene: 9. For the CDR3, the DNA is TGTGCCAGCAGCCTGGACAGGGTATTAATTGGAAACACCATATATTTT. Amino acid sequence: CASSLDRVLIGNTIYF. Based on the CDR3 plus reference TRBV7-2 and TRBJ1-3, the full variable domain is GAGVSQSPSNKVTEKGKDVELRCDPISGHTALYWYRQSLGQGLEFLIYFQGNSAPDKSGLPSDRFSAERTGGSVSTLTIQRTQQEDSAVYLCASSLDRVLIGNTIYFGEGSWLTVV.

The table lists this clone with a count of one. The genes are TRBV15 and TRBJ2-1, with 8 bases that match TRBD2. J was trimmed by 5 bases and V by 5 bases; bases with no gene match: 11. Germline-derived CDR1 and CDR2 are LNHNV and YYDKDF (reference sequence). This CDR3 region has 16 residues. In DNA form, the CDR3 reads TGTGCCACCAGCGGTCGTCGGGGGGGACTCGACAATGAGCAGTTCTTC. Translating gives CATSGRRGGLDNEQFF.

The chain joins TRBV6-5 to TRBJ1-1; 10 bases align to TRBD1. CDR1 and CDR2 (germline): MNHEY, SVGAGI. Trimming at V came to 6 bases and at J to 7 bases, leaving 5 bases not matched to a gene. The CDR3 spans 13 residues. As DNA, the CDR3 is TGTGCCAGCAGCTGGGACAGGGGCATTGAAGCTTTCTTT. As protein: CASSWDRGIEAFF.

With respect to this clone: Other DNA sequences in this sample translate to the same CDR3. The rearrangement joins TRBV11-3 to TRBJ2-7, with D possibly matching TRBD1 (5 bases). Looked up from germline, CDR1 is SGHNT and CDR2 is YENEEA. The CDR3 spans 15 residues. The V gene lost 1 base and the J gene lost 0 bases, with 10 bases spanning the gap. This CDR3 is CASSLGGLSSYEQYF. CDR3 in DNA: TGTGCCAGCAGCTTAGGGGGCCTTAGCTCCTACGAGCAGTACTTC.

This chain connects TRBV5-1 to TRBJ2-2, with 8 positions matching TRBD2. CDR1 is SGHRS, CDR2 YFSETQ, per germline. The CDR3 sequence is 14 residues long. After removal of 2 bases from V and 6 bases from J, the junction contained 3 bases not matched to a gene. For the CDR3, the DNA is TGCGCCAGCAGCTTCGGGGGGGGGCCCGGGGAGCTGTTTTTT. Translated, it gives CASSFGGGPGELFF.

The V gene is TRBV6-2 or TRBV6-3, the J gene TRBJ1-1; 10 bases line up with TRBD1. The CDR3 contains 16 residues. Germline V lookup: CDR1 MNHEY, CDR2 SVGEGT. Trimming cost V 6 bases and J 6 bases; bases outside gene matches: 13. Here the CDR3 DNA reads TGTGCCAGCAGCAGATTTGACAGGGGGCAAATCCCTGAAGCTTTCTTT. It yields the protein CASSRFDRGQIPEAFF.

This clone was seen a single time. CDR3 nucleotides: TGTGCCACCAGTGATGCGTTGCTAGCGGGAGGCTGGAATACGCAGTATTTT. It is translated as CATSDALLAGGWNTQYF. The chain recombines TRBV24-1 with TRBJ2-3; 11 bases map to TRBD2. The ends lost 3 bases at V and 7 bases at J; junction bases unmatched: 11. CDR3 size: 17 residues. CDR1 KGHDR and CDR2 SFDVKD come from the germline V gene.